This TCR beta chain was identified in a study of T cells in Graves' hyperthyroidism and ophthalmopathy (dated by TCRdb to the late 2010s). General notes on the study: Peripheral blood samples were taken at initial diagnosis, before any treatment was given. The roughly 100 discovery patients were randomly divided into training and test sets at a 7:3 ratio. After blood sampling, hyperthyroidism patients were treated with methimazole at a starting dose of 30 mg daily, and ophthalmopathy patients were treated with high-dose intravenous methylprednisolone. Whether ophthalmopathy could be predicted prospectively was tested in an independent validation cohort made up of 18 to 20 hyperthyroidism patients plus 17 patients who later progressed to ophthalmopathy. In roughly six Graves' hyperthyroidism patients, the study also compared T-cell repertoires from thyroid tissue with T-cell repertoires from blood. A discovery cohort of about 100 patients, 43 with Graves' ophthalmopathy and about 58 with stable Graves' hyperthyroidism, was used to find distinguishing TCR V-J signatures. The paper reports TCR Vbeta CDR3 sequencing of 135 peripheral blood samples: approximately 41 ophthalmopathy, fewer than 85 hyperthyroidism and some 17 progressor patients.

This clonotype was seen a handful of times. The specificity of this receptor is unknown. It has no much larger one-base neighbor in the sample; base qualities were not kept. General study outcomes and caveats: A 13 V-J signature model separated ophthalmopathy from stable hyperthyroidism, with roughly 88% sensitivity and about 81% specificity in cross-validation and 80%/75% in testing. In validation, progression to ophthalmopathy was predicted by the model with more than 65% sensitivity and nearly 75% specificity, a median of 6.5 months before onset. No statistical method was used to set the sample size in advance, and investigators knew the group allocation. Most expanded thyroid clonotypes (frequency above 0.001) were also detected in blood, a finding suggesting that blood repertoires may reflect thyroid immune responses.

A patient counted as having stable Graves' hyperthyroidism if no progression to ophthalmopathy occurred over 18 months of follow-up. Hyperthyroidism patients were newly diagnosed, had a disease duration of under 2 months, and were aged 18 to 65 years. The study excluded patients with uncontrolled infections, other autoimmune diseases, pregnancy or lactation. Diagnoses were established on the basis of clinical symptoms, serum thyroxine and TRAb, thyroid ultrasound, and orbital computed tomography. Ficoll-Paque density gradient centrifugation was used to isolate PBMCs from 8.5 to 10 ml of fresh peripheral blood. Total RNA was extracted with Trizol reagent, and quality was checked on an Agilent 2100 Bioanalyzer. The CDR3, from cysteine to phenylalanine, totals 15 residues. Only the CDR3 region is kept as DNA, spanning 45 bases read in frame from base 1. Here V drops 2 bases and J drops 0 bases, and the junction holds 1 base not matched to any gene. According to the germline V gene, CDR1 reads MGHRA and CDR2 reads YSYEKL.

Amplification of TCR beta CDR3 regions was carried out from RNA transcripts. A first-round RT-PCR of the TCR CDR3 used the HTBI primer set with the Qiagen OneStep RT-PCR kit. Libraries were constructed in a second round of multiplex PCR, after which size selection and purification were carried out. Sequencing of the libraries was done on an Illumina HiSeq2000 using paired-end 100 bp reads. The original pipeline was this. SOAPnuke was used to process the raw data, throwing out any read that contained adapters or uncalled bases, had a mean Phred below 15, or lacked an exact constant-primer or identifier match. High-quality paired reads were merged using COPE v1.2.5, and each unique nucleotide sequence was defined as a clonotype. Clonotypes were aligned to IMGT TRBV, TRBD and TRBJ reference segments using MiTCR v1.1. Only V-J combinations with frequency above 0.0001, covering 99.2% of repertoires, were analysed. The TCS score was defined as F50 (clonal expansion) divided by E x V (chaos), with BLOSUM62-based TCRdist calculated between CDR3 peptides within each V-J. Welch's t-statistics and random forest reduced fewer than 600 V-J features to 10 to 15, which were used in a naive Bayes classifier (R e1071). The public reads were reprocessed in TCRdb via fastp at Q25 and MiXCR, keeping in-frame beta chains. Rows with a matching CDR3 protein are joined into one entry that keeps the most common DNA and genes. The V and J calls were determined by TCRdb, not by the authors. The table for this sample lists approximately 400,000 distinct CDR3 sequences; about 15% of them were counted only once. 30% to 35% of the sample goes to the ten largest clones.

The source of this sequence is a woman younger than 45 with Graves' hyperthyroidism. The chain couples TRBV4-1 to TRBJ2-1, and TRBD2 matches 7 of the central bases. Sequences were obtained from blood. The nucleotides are TGCGCCAGCAGCCAATGGACTAGCTCCTACAATGAGCAGTTCTTC. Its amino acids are CASSQWTSSYNEQFF.